This TCR beta chain comes out of a study of blood T cells in healthy people across ages. Drawing of peripheral blood yielded roughly 9.3 milliliters from each donor. General observations from the study: Among long-lived donors, naive CD4+ cells were more numerous and diversity higher than in aged donors.

CDR3 length equals 15 residues. V was clipped by 5 bases and J by 3 bases; unmatched bases: 9. The use of a sample-barcoded 5' primer and a J-beta primer mix characterized a second PCR of roughly 6 to 11 cycles. Tagging of each cDNA molecule was performed by a template-switch adaptor with 12 random nucleotides. Any given sample supplied a minimum of 2.5 million CDR3-containing paired-end reads. TCRdb itself ran the 5' RACE reads through MiXCR, one entry per CDR3 protein. This sample carries about 1.5 million distinct CDR3 sequences, 35% to 45% of them seen once, and the ten largest clones take less than 5%. To note about this clonotype: Its antigen is still unknown.

This clonotype was sampled from a young woman in good health. Sequences were obtained from blood. The chain couples TRBV12-3 or TRBV12-4 to TRBJ1-2, with 7 positions matching TRBD1. CDR3 bases: TGTGCCAGCAGTCCACTAATTACAGGGGACTATGGCTACACCTTC. Its translation is CASSPLITGDYGYTF.